The 22 T cell receptor beta chains listed next were all sequenced from one sample in a study of glioma-infiltrating T cells. The iRepertoire nested amplicon-rescue multiplex PCR amplified TCR alpha and beta CDR3s from RNA. TCRdb independently ran MiXCR on the multiplex PCR reads; one entry per CDR3 protein. This sample has 95,000 to 110,000 distinct CDR3 sequences, with 29% found just once. The material sequenced was glioma tissue, nonneoplastic brain tissue, or PBMCs (not recorded which). Receptors originate from a human donor with low-grade glioma or glioblastoma, undergoing nonglioma brain surgery, or in good health (not recorded which).

There are a few counts of this clonotype. J is TRBJ2-7 and V is TRBV7-9, with D perhaps being TRBD1 or TRBD2 (5 bases each). Germline CDR1 SEHNR, CDR2 FQNEAQ (reference sequence). The CDR3 totals 14 residues. V was pared by 0 bases and J by 7 bases, with 13 bases between. The CDR3 sequence is CASSLAGVTWEQYF. The CDR3 DNA sequence: TGTGCCAGCAGCTTAGCGGGGGTGACTTGGGAGCAGTACTTC.

Turning to this clonotype: With a much larger clone just one base away, this may be a read error. The conserved phenylalanine or tryptophan is not found at the CDR3 terminus, so this likely reflects a read error. This chain uses TRBV6-1 with TRBJ2-1, with unresolved D. Looked up from germline, CDR1 is MNHNS and CDR2 is SASEGT. Trimming took off 8 bases at V and 4 bases at J, with 12 bases between the two ends. CDR3 length: 13 amino acids. The CDR3 bases are TGTGCCAGCGGTGCCCCCACGTACAATGAGCAGTTCCTC. It translates to CASGAPTYNEQFL.

This clonotype was detected many times. This chain joins TRBV12-3 or TRBV12-4 and TRBJ1-5; 8 bases map to TRBD1. V was clipped by 3 bases and J by 7 bases; unmatched bases: 5. CDR3 length: 14 residues. The CDR3 region is CASSFTGGEQPQHF. For the CDR3, the DNA is TGTGCCAGCAGTTTCACAGGGGGTGAGCAGCCCCAGCATTTT.

The chain uses TRBV6-6 and TRBJ1-1; D not certain. The CDR3 is made up of 12 amino acids. From germline, CDR1 is MNHNY and CDR2 SVGAGI (reference sequence). The germline V and J ends were trimmed by 11 bases and 5 bases, with 15 bases remaining between them. For the CDR3, the DNA is TGTGCCGGCACTGCCCAAAAAACTGAAGCTTTCTTT. Its translation: CAGTAQKTEAFF.

The chain uses TRBV12-3 or TRBV12-4 and TRBJ2-7; D is ambiguous. This CDR3 has 14 residues. Trimming removed 5 bases from V and 0 bases from J, with 11 bases in between. The CDR3 DNA reads TGTGCCAGCAGTCCGAACTGGGCCTCCTACGAGCAGTACTTC. It is translated as CASSPNWASYEQYF.

The chain uses TRBV20-1 and TRBJ2-7, with TRBD2 matching 10 bases. The end of the DNA fits TRBJ2-5 better, so the J call may be wrong. This CDR3 comprises 13 residues. CDR1 DFQATT and CDR2 SNEGSKA come from the germline V gene (reference sequence). CDR3 in amino acids: CSARPLAGETQYF. Written as DNA, the CDR3 is TGCAGTGCTAGACCACTAGCGGGGGAGACCCAGTACTTC.

This clonotype was counted only a few times. The chain uses TRBV11-1 and TRBJ2-3, with D hard to call. The CDR3 spans 16 residues. V was pared by 4 bases and J by 2 bases, with 16 bases between. Germline-derived CDR1 and CDR2 are SGHAT and FQDESV (reference sequence). The chain's CDR3 is CASSYPGLQVTDTQYF. The CDR3 nucleotides read TGTGCCAGCAGCTATCCGGGCCTCCAGGTCACAGATACGCAGTATTTT. Based on the CDR3 plus reference TRBV11-1 and TRBJ2-3, the full variable domain is EAEVAQSPRYKITEKSQAVAFWCDPISGHATLYWYRQILGQGPELLVQFQDESVVDDSQLPKDRFSAERLKGVDSTLKIQPAELGDSAMYLCASSYPGLQVTDTQYFGPGTRLTVL.

This clonotype was counted at least ten times. The chain couples TRBV4-1 to TRBJ2-2; unclear D gene. The CDR3 runs to 13 residues. Germline CDR1 is MGHRA and CDR2 is YSYEKL. V lost 0 bases, J lost 7 bases, and 6 bases lay in between. The CDR3 loop reads CASSQDPGGELFF. The DNA of the CDR3 is TGCGCCAGCAGCCAAGATCCCGGCGGGGAGCTGTTTTTT.

This clonotype occurred many times. The genes are TRBV20-1 and TRBJ2-7, with TRBD2 matching over 10 bases. The CDR3 has 15 amino acids. Germline CDR1 and CDR2: DFQATT and SNEGSKA (reference sequence). J lost 4 bases, V lost 1 base, and 7 bases had no gene match. CDR3: CSARVASGGRYEQYF. The CDR3 nucleotides read TGCAGTGCTAGAGTAGCTAGCGGGGGCAGATACGAGCAGTACTTC.

This clonotype was counted at least ten times. The chain links TRBV19 to TRBJ2-1; 8 bases are a match to TRBD1. The germline CDR1 and CDR2 sequences are LNHDA and SQIVND (reference sequence). The CDR3 covers 13 residues. V shed 4 bases and J 7 bases; nucleotides not matched to a gene: 3. This chain's CDR3 is CASSTTGVNEQFF. The CDR3 DNA sequence: TGTGCCAGTAGTACGACAGGGGTAAATGAGCAGTTCTTC.

In its sample, this clonotype was seen many times. The chain employs TRBV2 and TRBJ1-5; D remains unclear. Germline loops: CDR1 SNHLY, CDR2 FYNNEI. The length of the CDR3 is 13 residues. Trimming left V 4 bases short and J 6 bases short, with 10 bases between. The CDR3 region is CASSARRPQPQHF. In DNA, the CDR3 is TGTGCCAGCAGTGCGCGGCGTCCTCAGCCCCAGCATTTT.

This clonotype was seen a single time. The chain uses TRBV29-1 and TRBJ2-5; D is ambiguous. This CDR3 spans 13 amino acids. V lost 7 bases and J lost 5, with 17 bases in between. CDR1 is SQVTM, CDR2 ANQGSEA, per germline. The CDR3 sequence: CSAPAPNRETQYF. DNA of the CDR3: TGCAGCGCGCCGGCCCCCAATCGGGAGACCCAGTACTTC.

This clonotype was counted a single time. A much more abundant neighbour one base away suggests this may be a read error. The J gene is TRBJ2-7, the V gene TRBV6-9; 8 bases are a match to TRBD2. Germline lookup yields CDR1 MNHGY and CDR2 SVAAGI. The CDR3 covers 16 residues. CDR3 sequence: CAGSYGGGGTLYEQYF. The CDR3 coding sequence is TGTGCCGGCAGTTACGGTGGCGGGGGGACACTCTACGAGCAGTACTTC.

On this clonotype itself: With a much larger clone just one base away, this may be a read error. The gene calls are TRBV29-1 and TRBJ1-2, with D possibly TRBD1 on 5 matching bases. Germline values: CDR1 SQVTM, CDR2 ANQGSEA. This CDR3 has 15 residues. Trimming cost V 4 bases and J 6 bases, with 21 bases left between them. The CDR3, as DNA: TGCAGCGTTGTTGAACAGGCAGGCAAAAGGGATGGCTACACCTTC. Protein: CSVVEQAGKRDGYTF.

The DNA for the CDR3 is TGCGCCAGCAGTCCGGGACAGGGAAGTCAGCCCCAGCATTTT. Translated: CASSPGQGSQPQHF. This sequence joins TRBV5-1 and TRBJ1-5; TRBD1 aligns across 9 bases. Germline lookup yields CDR1 SGHRS and CDR2 YFSETQ. CDR3 length: 14 amino acids. V lost 5 bases and J lost 6; bases outside the gene matches: 6.

Many counts were recorded for this clonotype. The chain's CDR3 is CASSKTQGTNTGELFF. In nucleotides, the CDR3 is TGTGCCAGCAGTAAGACACAGGGGACTAACACCGGGGAGCTGTTTTTT. The rearrangement uses TRBV6-1 and TRBJ2-2, with D possibly matching TRBD1 (7 bases). Trimming removed 5 bases from V and 2 bases from J, with 15 bases in between. This CDR3 comprises 16 residues. Germline V lookup: CDR1 MNHNS, CDR2 SASEGT.

This sequence joins TRBV7-3 and TRBJ2-1; D gene ambiguous. V lost 5 bases to trimming and J lost 0 bases, with 11 bases between them. The CDR3 loop spans 15 amino acids. CDR1 and CDR2 (germline): SGHTA, FQGTGA. CDR3 sequence reads: CASSHDSSSYNEQFF. The CDR3 region has the DNA TGTGCCAGCAGCCACGATTCGAGCTCCTACAATGAGCAGTTCTTC.

There are many counts of this clonotype. V is TRBV20-1 and J is TRBJ1-2; 7 bases fit TRBD1. The junction had 9 bases not matched to a gene; V was cut back by 4 bases and J by 4 bases. CDR3 length: 14 amino acids. Germline V gene sequence: CDR1 DFQATT, CDR2 SNEGSKA (reference sequence). CDR3 in DNA: TGCAGTGCTACGCAACCGGACAGGACCTATGGCTACACCTTC. It encodes CSATQPDRTYGYTF.

The J gene is TRBJ2-5, the V gene TRBV3-1; D is ambiguous. Deletions cut 2 bases from V and 1 base from J, with 11 bases between. This CDR3 is built from 15 residues. The V gene's germline CDR1 is LGHDT and CDR2 YNNKEL (reference sequence). CDR3 coding DNA: TGTGCCAGCAGCCAACGGAGACGGACCCAAGAGACCCAGTACTTC. Its protein product is CASSQRRRTQETQYF.

The chain is built from TRBV5-4 and TRBJ2-1, with D possibly being TRBD1 or TRBD2 (5 bases each). V lost 3 bases, J lost 2 bases, and 12 bases lay in between. Germline-derived CDR1 and CDR2 are SGHNT and YYREEE (reference sequence). The CDR3 covers 15 residues. CDR3 sequence (DNA): TGTGCCAGCAGCTCACCGGGGCTAGCCTACAATGAGCAGTTCTTC. Its protein is CASSSPGLAYNEQFF.

Ten or more counts support this clonotype. The chain recombines TRBV7-2 with TRBJ2-3; TRBD2 agrees at 10 bases. This CDR3 contains 17 residues. Germline V gene lookup returns CDR1 SGHTA and CDR2 FQGNSA. V lost 2 bases, J lost 5 bases, and 10 bases stayed unmatched. The CDR3 protein is CASSLLSGGAAGDTQYF. In DNA form, the CDR3 reads TGTGCCAGCAGCTTATTAAGCGGGGGGGCCGCAGGAGATACGCAGTATTTT.

V usage is TRBV12-3 or TRBV12-4 and J usage is TRBJ2-7; 9 nucleotides match TRBD1. CDR3 length: 13 amino acids. The junction had 4 bases not matched to a gene; V was cut back by 4 bases and J by 6 bases. The CDR3 spells CASSSGTGSEQYF. CDR3 sequence (DNA): TGTGCCAGCAGTTCAGGGACAGGGAGCGAGCAGTACTTC.